This TCR beta chain was found in a study of blood T cell repertoires in COVID-19. Background on the study: Sites in the United States, Italy and Spain provided acute and convalescent COVID-19 samples.

Seattle cases were enrolled at active infection and followed longitudinally. Sequencing was performed with immunoSEQ multiplex PCR; in TCRdb, only in-frame clones are kept and a portion is missing. The sample lists roughly 350,000 clones, 85% to 90% occurring once. CDR1 is LNHDA and CDR2 is SQIVND in the germline V gene (reference sequence). The CDR3 totals 18 residues. With V trimmed by 6 bases and J by 4 bases, 15 bases remained unmatched. The chain recombines TRBV19 with TRBJ1-1; 12 nucleotides match TRBD1. Sequencing used peripheral blood. The origin of this receptor is a woman between 65 and 79 years old with COVID-19, enrolled during active disease. The CDR3 DNA sequence: TGTGCCAGTAGGGCGTCCGGGACAGGGGGCTCCGGGAGCACTGAAGCTTTCTTT. Translated: CASRASGTGGSGSTEAFF. The complete variable domain, with remaining parts taken from reference TRBV19 and TRBJ1-1, reads DGGITQSPKYLFRKEGQNVTLSCEQNLNHDAMYWYRQDPGQGLRLIYYSQIVNDFQKGDIAEGYSVSREKKESFPLTVTSAQKNPTAFYLCASRASGTGGSGSTEAFFGQGTRLTVV.